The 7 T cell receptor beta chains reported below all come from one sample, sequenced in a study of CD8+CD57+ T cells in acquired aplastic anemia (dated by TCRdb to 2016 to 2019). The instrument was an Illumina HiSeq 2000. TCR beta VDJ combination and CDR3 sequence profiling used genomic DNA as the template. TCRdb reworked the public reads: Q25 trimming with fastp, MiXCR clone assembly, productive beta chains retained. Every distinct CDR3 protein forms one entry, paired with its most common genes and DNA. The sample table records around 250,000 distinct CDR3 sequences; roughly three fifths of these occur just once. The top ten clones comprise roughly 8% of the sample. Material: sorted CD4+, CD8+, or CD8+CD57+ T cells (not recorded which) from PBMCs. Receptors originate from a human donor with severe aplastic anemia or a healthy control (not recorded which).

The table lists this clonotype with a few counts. The CDR3 sequence is CAGRQGGIETQYF. The CDR3 bases are TGTGCCGGGAGACAGGGGGGGATAGAGACCCAGTACTTC. The chain joins TRBV7-9 to TRBJ2-5, with TRBD1 matching 9 bases. Germline lookup yields CDR1 SEHNR and CDR2 FQNEAQ (reference sequence). Trimming took 11 bases from V and 4 from J; bases not matched to a gene: 8. This CDR3 is built from 13 residues. The entire variable domain, with the rest obtained from reference TRBV7-9 and TRBJ2-5, is as follows: DTGVSQNPRHKITKRGQNVTFRCDPISEHNRLYWYRQTLGQGPEFLTYFQNEAQLEKSRLLSDRFSAERPKGSFSTLEIQRTEQGDSAMYLCAGRQGGIETQYFGPGTRLLVL.

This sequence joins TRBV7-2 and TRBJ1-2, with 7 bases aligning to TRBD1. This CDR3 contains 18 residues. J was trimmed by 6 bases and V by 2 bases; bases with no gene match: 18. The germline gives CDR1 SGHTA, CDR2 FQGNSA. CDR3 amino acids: CASSLSGGTAYRRDGYTF. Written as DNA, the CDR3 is TGTGCCAGCAGCTTAAGCGGCGGGACAGCCTACAGACGTGATGGCTACACCTTC.

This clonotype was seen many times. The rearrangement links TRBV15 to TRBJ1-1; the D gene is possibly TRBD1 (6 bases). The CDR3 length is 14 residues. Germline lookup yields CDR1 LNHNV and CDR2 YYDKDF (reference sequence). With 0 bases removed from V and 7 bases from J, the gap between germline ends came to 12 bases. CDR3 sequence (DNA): TGTGCCACCAGCAGAGATAAGGGGGGGATTGAAGCTTTCTTT. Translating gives CATSRDKGGIEAFF. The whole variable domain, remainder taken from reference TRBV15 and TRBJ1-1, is DAMVIQNPRYQVTQFGKPVTLSCSQTLNHNVMYWYQQKSSQAPKLLFHYYDKDFNNEADTPDNFQSRRPNTSFCFLDIRSPGLGDTAMYLCATSRDKGGIEAFFGQGTRLTVV.

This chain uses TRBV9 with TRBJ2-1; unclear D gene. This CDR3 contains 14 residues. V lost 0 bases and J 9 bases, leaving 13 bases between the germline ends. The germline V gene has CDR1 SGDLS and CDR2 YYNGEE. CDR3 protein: CASSVGGSLGEQFF. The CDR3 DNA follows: TGTGCCAGCAGCGTAGGGGGTAGCCTGGGTGAGCAGTTCTTC.

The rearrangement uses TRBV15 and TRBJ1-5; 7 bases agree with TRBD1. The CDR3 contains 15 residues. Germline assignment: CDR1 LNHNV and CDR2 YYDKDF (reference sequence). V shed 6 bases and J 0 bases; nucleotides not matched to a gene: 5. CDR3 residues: CATRQDRDSNQPQHF. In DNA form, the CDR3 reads TGTGCCACCAGACAAGACAGGGATAGCAATCAGCCCCAGCATTTT.

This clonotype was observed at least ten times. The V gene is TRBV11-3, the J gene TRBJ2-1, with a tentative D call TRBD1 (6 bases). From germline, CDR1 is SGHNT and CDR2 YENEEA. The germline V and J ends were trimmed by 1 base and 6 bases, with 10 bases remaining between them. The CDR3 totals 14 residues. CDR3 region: CASSLVGRGNEQFF. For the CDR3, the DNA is TGTGCCAGCAGCTTAGTAGGCAGGGGCAATGAGCAGTTCTTC.

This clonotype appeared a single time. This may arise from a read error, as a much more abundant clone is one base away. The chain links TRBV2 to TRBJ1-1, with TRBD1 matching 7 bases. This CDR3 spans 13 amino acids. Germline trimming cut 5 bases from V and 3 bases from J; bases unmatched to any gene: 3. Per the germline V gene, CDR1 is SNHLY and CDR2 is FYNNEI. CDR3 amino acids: CASSKGAYTEAFF. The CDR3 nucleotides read TGTGCCAGCAGTAAGGGGGCGTACACTGAAGCTTTCTTT.